The sequence of this T cell receptor beta chain was determined in a study of blood T cell repertoires in COVID-19 (dated by TCRdb to 2020 to 2022). At the level of the whole study: Samples from collaborators originated in the United States, Italy and Spain and spanned both the acute and convalescent phases of COVID-19. The prospective study material was composed of cDNA or gDNA derived from T cells, B-cell-depleted T cells, or PBMCs. The repertoires were released in a freely available public database meant as a resource for research on the immune response to SARS-CoV-2. HLA class I and class II types, where available, came from metadata supplied by the sample provider rather than from assay-based typing. The samples were drawn from the first 160 participants of the ongoing ImmuneRACE study and from under 1,500 subjects provided by 6 global collaborators. Deeply sampled blood TCRbeta repertoires from subjects exposed to, actively infected with, or recovered from COVID-19 were included in the dataset. Sample metadata almost always included a de-identified subject ID, COVID-19 status, age in years and sex.

Whole blood was collected in K2EDTA tubes by collaborating institutions according to the institutions' own protocols. Collaborator samples were shipped for TCRbeta analysis as frozen whole blood, isolated PBMCs, or DNA extracted from either sample type. The immunoSEQ Assay, a bias-controlled multiplex PCR, was used to amplify TCRbeta CDR3 regions from genomic DNA. The original pipeline was this. The number of nucleated cells in each sample was estimated by amplification of reference gene primers within the assay. To quantify the absolute abundance of each unique TCRbeta CDR3 rearrangement, sequence reads were collapsed and filtered. For each sample, productive Simpson clonality was calculated by taking the square root of Simpson's diversity index across productive rearrangements. Drawn from immuneACCESS, this table holds only the in-frame rearrangements with V and J called that TCRdb kept. Clones are partly lost; checked studies trace under half to an unresolved V gene and leave the rest unexplained. The V and J calls and the clone size are those of that table, but D and trimming were determined from the DNA. Present in this sample are 110,000 or so clones, around 83% of which were seen just once. The top ten clones comprise 15% of the sample.

The paper's findings and limits, for the study overall: The quantity of clinical and demographic metadata differed by source and by participant and was supplied without curation.

In the germline V gene, CDR1 corresponds to SNHLY and CDR2 to FYNNEI. Deletion took 5 bases off V and 5 bases off J, with a span of 9 bases between the germline ends. The CDR3, from cysteine to phenylalanine, totals 12 residues. Just CDR3 DNA is preserved here, 36 bases in frame from base 1. Worth noting for this clone: Which antigen it targets is not known. Per-base qualities were not stored, and no clone one base away is much larger.

The receptor comes from a woman of 80 years or more with acute or convalescent COVID-19. What was sequenced was peripheral blood. The sequence is built from TRBV2 and TRBJ2-5; a tentative D call is TRBD2 (5 bases match). The sequence in DNA is TGTGCCAGCAGTATTTTAGCGGAGACCCAGTACTTC. Its product reads: CASSILAETQYF. The entire variable domain, with the stretches around the CDR3 drawn from the reference TRBV2 and TRBJ2-5 proteins, is EPEVTQTPSHQVTQMGQEVILRCVPISNHLYFYWYRQILGQKVEFLVSFYNNEISEKSEIFDDQFSVERPDGSNFTLKIRSTKLEDSAMYFCASSILAETQYFGPGTRLLVL.